The text below deals with one T cell receptor (beta chain). The antigen this receptor binds is unknown. No much larger clone is present one base from it, and per-base qualities are unavailable. This specimen comes from a study of shared clonotypes between healthy human individuals (dated by TCRdb to 2020 to 2022). As for the study more broadly: The cohort included three men and a couple of women between 18 and 49 years of age. Different laboratories and diverse techniques were used to prepare libraries and sequence TCR repertoires, to increase sequencing depth and limit assay-specific biases. To estimate repertoire size and how much clonotype sharing occurs between individuals, the study deeply sequenced the blood TCR repertoires of five healthy adults. For each donor, CD4 naive and CD4 memory were each run on three plates, CD8 naive on two plates, and CD8 memory on one plate. Between about 0.8 and 9 billion PBMCs per donor were obtained by leukapheresis. On the study overall, not on this receptor specifically: Clonotypes shared by all four sorted-subset donors showed higher generation probabilities than non-shared clonotypes. Because the study included a small number of donors, the genetic and exposure-history diversity represented was limited. Based on pairwise subsampling, the degree of clonotype sharing among donors was expected to be affected by sequencing depth. Sampling was restricted to blood, and TCR repertoires in tissues likely differ from the TCR repertoires found in blood. When a few donors were compared, the shared fraction of clonotypes was around 5% for naive CD4, about 4% for naive CD8, more than 2% for memory CD4, and about 0.36% for memory CD8. Larger estimated clonotype richness was generally found for naive subsets than for memory subsets. Even with the large sequencing depth, rarefaction of the sorted-subset datasets indicated that sequencing was incomplete.

Using the deep immunoSEQ assay, multiplex PCR amplified TCR CDR3 regions from genomic DNA. For each cell subset, the extracted genomic DNA was distributed evenly across all wells of several immunoSEQ 96-well plates, and each plate served as one replicate. For sorted subsets, about 200 ng genomic DNA, equal to about 30,000 T cell genomes, was loaded into each replicate PCR. Purified libraries were quantified with a Qubit 3.0 fluorometer, sized on a Bioanalyzer 2100, and re-quantified with the KAPA Library Quantification kit. A separate single-read 150-cycle Illumina NextSeq 550 flow cell was used to sequence each immunoSEQ 96-well plate. Per the original workflow: Because the immunoSEQ output included only junctional sequences and no quality scores, the filtering could not be the same as the filtering used for full-length reads. To assign V/J genes and CDR3, sequences were annotated using PyIR, a Python wrapper for IgBLAST v1.9, with IMGT germline references. Any read was removed if the V/J assignment was weak (E-value above 1e-6), the CDR3 was missing, or the read contained stop codons, out-of-frame junctions, or ambiguous translated residues. V3J clonotypes were defined as sequences sharing an identical inferred V gene, J gene, and CDR3 amino acid sequence. The percentage overlap between two repertoires was calculated by dividing the number of shared unique clonotypes by the size of the smaller repertoire. Richness of each repertoire was evaluated using RTK rarefaction, the Chao1 estimator, and Recon v2.1 estimates of unobserved clonotypes. For all TCRbeta clonotypes obtained by the gDNA method from several donors, generation probabilities were computed with OLGA. Here the immuneACCESS table is served through TCRdb, limited to in-frame sequences with V and J called. Missing clones are a known gap in these copies; in checked studies unresolved V genes cover under half, and the rest lacks a known reason. V and J calls and clone size follow that table, whereas D and trimming were derived from the DNA. For this sample the table gives roughly 2.2 million clones, of which 85% to 95% were detected only once. In total, the top ten clones hold about 0.41% of the sample.

CDR1 is given as MGHRA and CDR2 as YSYEKL, both from the germline V gene. The CDR3 contains 14 residues, cysteine and phenylalanine counted. The read is trimmed to its CDR3 DNA, 42 bases read in frame from base 1. At the junction V is shortened by 2 bases and J by 1 base, with 8 bases in between. Healthy HIV-negative adults with no recently reported acute infections or vaccinations were included as donors. All donors were Caucasian adults living in Nashville, Tennessee, USA. CD4+ T cells were enriched through magnetic negative selection, after which naive cells were positively selected on CD45RA and the remaining negative fraction served as the memory subset. After blood collection by leukapheresis, PBMCs were isolated using Ficoll-Histopaque density gradient centrifugation and then cryopreserved in the vapor phase of liquid nitrogen. Analytical flow cytometry was used to check the purity and quantity of each magnetically sorted T cell population. From each sorted fraction, genomic DNA was isolated and quantified by UV absorbance on a Nanodrop 2000c.

The source of this sequence is a young man in good health. Some clones in this sample may be carry-over from other donors' samples. The V gene is TRBV4-1 and the J gene is TRBJ1-1, with the D gene not clear enough to name. The sequencing sample was made of naive CD4+ T cells from PBMCs. Interpreted using the paper, the cell subset or site label stands for: CD45RA+ positively selected. The DNA reads as follows: TGCGCCAGCAGCCAACCCTGGGGGAACACTGAAGCTTTCTTT. The translation is CASSQPWGNTEAFF.